The next 32 T cell receptor beta chains were all read from a single sample in a study of beta chain features in type 1 diabetes. Notes on the study in general: Significant though moderate, a shortening of TCRB CDR3s appeared in all four CD4+ subsets of Type 1 diabetes patients.

The antigens these receptors bind are not known. Sequencing targeted expressed TCRB transcripts, as all isolated RNA had been reverse transcribed. The data were produced by immunoSEQ multiplex PCR, yet TCRdb's version contains in-frame clones alone and is incomplete. Here the sample spans about 650,000 clones, 9.5% to 15% being singletons. Sequenced input: naive CD4+ T cells from blood. These receptors were taken from a man aged 30-40 years with type 1 diabetes.

This clone was picked up a small number of times. V and J are TRBV15 and TRBJ2-5; the D gene is possibly TRBD2 (5 bases). This CDR3 is built from 15 residues. CDR1 and CDR2 from the germline V gene are LNHNV and YYDKDF (reference sequence). V lost 3 bases and J lost 1, with 12 bases in between. CDR3 bases: TGTGCCACCAGCAGGGCGGTTGGAGGCCAAGAGACCCAGTACTTC. Its translation is CATSRAVGGQETQYF.

This clone was seen a handful of times. The genes are TRBV5-6 and TRBJ2-1, with TRBD2 matching over 9 bases. The V segment lost 5 bases and the J segment 5 bases; nucleotides outside the gene matches: 14. The CDR3 totals 17 residues. The germline V gene has CDR1 SGHDT and CDR2 YYEEEE. The CDR3 loop is CASRGLSGGSIDNEQFF. The DNA of the CDR3 is TGTGCCAGCAGGGGCCTTAGCGGGGGCTCTATCGACAATGAGCAGTTCTTC.

This clone was detected a few times. The chain links TRBV7-2 to TRBJ2-6, with D perhaps TRBD1 (5 bases). V lost 5 bases and J 2 bases, leaving 10 bases between the germline ends. Germline lookup yields CDR1 SGHTA and CDR2 FQGNSA. This CDR3 contains 15 residues. The CDR3 DNA sequence: TGTGCCAGCAGCCCCCAGGGCACTGGGGCCAACGTCCTGACTTTC. Translation gives CASSPQGTGANVLTF.

The chain joins TRBV9 to TRBJ2-3; 9 positions match TRBD1. This CDR3 is 13 amino acids long. Trimming took 3 bases from V and 7 from J; bases not matched to a gene: 3. Germline V CDR1 and CDR2: SGDLS, YYNGEE. The CDR3 region has the DNA TGTGCCAGCAGCGACGGACAGGGGTATACGCAGTATTTT. Its protein product is CASSDGQGYTQYF.

The chain couples TRBV5-1 to TRBJ2-2, with TRBD1 matching 7 bases. The CDR3 consists of 15 residues. Germline CDR1 and CDR2: SGHRS and YFSETQ. V lost 2 bases to trimming and J lost 3 bases; unmatched junction nucleotides: 4. CDR3 in amino acids: CASSLGQEDTGELFF. The CDR3 bases are TGCGCCAGCAGCTTAGGACAGGAGGACACCGGGGAGCTGTTTTTT.

As concerns this clone: Other nucleotide sequences from this sample produce the same CDR3. The V gene is TRBV9, the J gene TRBJ2-5, with D perhaps being TRBD1 or TRBD2 (6 bases each). The CDR3 runs 14 residues. Germline V gives CDR1 SGDLS, CDR2 YYNGEE. The V end lost 0 bases, the J end lost 1 base, and 7 bases lay between the germline ends. CDR3 bases: TGTGCCAGCAGCGTAGCGGGGGCCCAAGAGACCCAGTACTTC. It encodes CASSVAGAQETQYF.

The table lists this clone with a few counts. J is TRBJ1-5 and V is TRBV6-5; no reliable D call. From germline, CDR1 is MNHEY and CDR2 SVGAGI. The CDR3 is 15 amino acids. Trimming pared 4 bases from V and 4 bases from J, leaving 14 bases between. The DNA for the CDR3 is TGTGCCAGCAGTTCCGGCACATCGAGGAATCAGCCCCAGCATTTT. Translating gives CASSSGTSRNQPQHF.

The gene calls are TRBV15 and TRBJ2-7; no reliable D call. In germline, CDR1 is LNHNV, CDR2 YYDKDF (reference sequence). The V gene lost 0 bases and the J gene lost 6 bases, with 12 bases spanning the gap. The CDR3 sequence is 14 residues long. Here the CDR3 DNA reads TGTGCCACCAGCAGAGATTCCAGCTCCACCGAGCAGTACTTC. This codes for CATSRDSSSTEQYF.

The chain employs TRBV7-6 and TRBJ2-7, with D possibly TRBD1 on 5 matching bases. The CDR3 is 16 amino acids. The V gene's germline CDR1 is SGHVS and CDR2 FNYEAQ. Between the trimmed V and J ends, which lost 1 base and 2 bases, there was a span of 15 bases. The CDR3 is CASSLESGAAPYEQYF. The CDR3, as DNA: TGTGCCAGCAGCTTAGAGTCTGGGGCGGCTCCCTACGAGCAGTACTTC. Filled out from reference TRBV7-6 and TRBJ2-7, the complete variable domain reads GAGVSQSPRYKVTKRGQDVALRCDPISGHVSLYWYRQALGQGPEFLTYFNYEAQQDKSGLPNDRFSAERPEGSISTLTIQRTEQRDSAMYRCASSLESGAAPYEQYFGPGTRLTVT.

This clone was seen a few times. CDR3 nucleotide sequence: TGCGCCAGCAGCCAAGATTGGCAGGGGAGCTCTGGGGCCAACGTCCTGACTTTC. It yields the protein CASSQDWQGSSGANVLTF. The rearrangement joins TRBV4-3 to TRBJ2-6; D possibly corresponds to TRBD1 (6 bases). The ends were cut back, 0 bases at V and 0 bases at J, with 12 bases in the middle. The length of the CDR3 is 18 residues. Germline lookup yields CDR1 LGHNA and CDR2 YSLEER.

The table lists this clone with a few counts. V is TRBV6-4 and J is TRBJ2-1; 9 nucleotides align to TRBD1. The CDR3 has 13 amino acids. J was trimmed by 8 bases and V by 6 bases; bases with no gene match: 5. CDR1 is MRHNA and CDR2 is SNTAGT in the germline V gene. The CDR3 DNA follows: TGTGCCAGCAGCGGGACAGGGTGGGATGAGCAGTTCTTC. Its protein is CASSGTGWDEQFF.

This clone was detected only a few times. This chain connects TRBV5-6 to TRBJ2-6, with 9 nucleotides matching TRBD1. CDR3 size: 19 residues. The ends lost 4 bases at V and 0 bases at J; junction bases unmatched: 11. Germline CDR1 reads SGHDT; CDR2 reads YYEEEE. The CDR3: CASSKYRGQTLSGANVLTF. The CDR3 DNA reads TGTGCCAGCAGCAAATACAGGGGGCAAACCCTCTCTGGGGCCAACGTCCTGACTTTC. The full variable domain, in which reference TRBV5-6 and TRBJ2-6 provide the parts outside the CDR3, is DAGVTQSPTHLIKTRGQQVTLRCSPKSGHDTVSWYQQALGQGPQFIFQYYEEEERQRGNFPDRFSGHQFPNYSSELNVNALLLGDSALYLCASSKYRGQTLSGANVLTFGAGSRLTVL.

This clone was counted between two and nine times. The chain carries TRBV9 and TRBJ2-2; TRBD1 matches 9 bases. J gave up 5 bases and V 0 bases, and 8 bases lay outside the gene matches. Germline CDR1 SGDLS, CDR2 YYNGEE. The CDR3 is made up of 17 amino acids. The CDR3 loop is CASSVGDRGMRTGELFF. CDR3 sequence (DNA): TGTGCCAGCAGCGTAGGAGACAGGGGGATGCGGACCGGGGAGCTGTTTTTT. The full variable domain, in which reference TRBV9 and TRBJ2-2 provide the parts outside the CDR3, is DSGVTQTPKHLITATGQRVTLRCSPRSGDLSVYWYQQSLDQGLQFLIQYYNGEERAKGNILERFSAQQFPDLHSELNLSSLELGDSALYFCASSVGDRGMRTGELFFGEGSRLTVL.

J is TRBJ1-2 and V is TRBV5-4; TRBD1 aligns across 8 bases. The CDR3 totals 18 residues. Germline lookup yields CDR1 SGHNT and CDR2 YYREEE (reference sequence). The ends lost 7 bases at V and 4 bases at J; junction bases unmatched: 21. CDR3 region: CASRDRGGVILAGYGYTF. CDR3 nucleotides: TGTGCCAGCCGCGACAGGGGAGGGGTTATCCTTGCTGGCTATGGCTACACCTTC.

The chain uses TRBV2 and TRBJ2-4; tentatively, D is TRBD1 or TRBD2 (5 bases each). Germline CDR1 SNHLY, CDR2 FYNNEI. Trimming removed 6 bases at V and 0 bases at J, with 15 bases between. This CDR3 region has 16 residues. The CDR3 DNA reads TGTGCCAGCAGGCTACGGGACCAATTAGCCAAAAACATTCAGTACTTC. It encodes CASRLRDQLAKNIQYF.

This chain links TRBV5-4 with TRBJ2-5; D is tentatively TRBD1 or TRBD2 (5 bases each). V was trimmed by 2 bases and J by 9 bases, leaving 14 bases between them. Germline V gene data show CDR1 as SGHNT and CDR2 as YYREEE (reference sequence). There are 13 residues in the CDR3. This CDR3 reads CASSLEGAGAQYF. CDR3 in DNA: TGTGCCAGCAGCTTAGAAGGGGCCGGGGCCCAGTACTTC.

This clone has only a few counts. This chain joins TRBV30 and TRBJ1-2; D is uncertain. CDR3 length equals 12 residues. Germline CDR1 and CDR2: GTSNPN and SVGIG (reference sequence). V lost 3 bases to trimming and J lost 1 base, with 6 bases between them. The CDR3 DNA follows: TGTGCCTGGAGGTTAGATAACTATGGCTACACCTTC. Translated: CAWRLDNYGYTF.

The chain joins TRBV7-6 to TRBJ2-5; D call uncertain. Germline V gene lookup returns CDR1 SGHVS and CDR2 FNYEAQ. V lost 1 base and J lost 2, with 2 bases in between. CDR3 length equals 12 residues. CDR3 loop: CASSLVQETQYF. The CDR3 bases are TGTGCCAGCAGCTTAGTGCAAGAGACCCAGTACTTC.

The chain carries TRBV5-4 and TRBJ2-7, with TRBD1 identical over 9 bases. V lost 3 bases, J lost 9 bases, and 16 bases stayed unmatched. Germline-derived CDR1 and CDR2 are SGHNT and YYREEE (reference sequence). This CDR3 contains 16 residues. Written as DNA, the CDR3 is TGTGCCAGCAGCTCACCCGGCGGGACAGGGAGTTTAGTGCAGTACTTC. Its protein product is CASSSPGGTGSLVQYF.

This chain connects TRBV25-1 to TRBJ1-2; D is uncertain. V lost 1 base, J lost 4 bases, and 16 bases lay in between. CDR1 and CDR2 from the germline V gene are MGHDK and SYGVNS. The CDR3 loop spans 16 amino acids. The CDR3 nucleotides read TGTGCCAGCAGTGAATCCCCGGGGAACAGTTTCTATGGCTACACCTTC. Translation: CASSESPGNSFYGYTF.

The genes are TRBV9 and TRBJ1-1, with D possibly being TRBD1 (5 bases). The germline V and J ends were trimmed by 1 base and 8 bases, with 12 bases remaining between them. This CDR3 is 13 amino acids long. Germline CDR1 SGDLS, CDR2 YYNGEE. The chain's CDR3 is CASSVMGTGEAFF. The CDR3 DNA sequence: TGTGCCAGCAGCGTAATGGGGACCGGGGAAGCTTTCTTT.

The CDR3 loop is CASSRQGEDSPLHF. The CDR3 DNA reads TGTGCCAGCAGCCGACAGGGGGAGGATTCACCCCTCCACTTT. This chain links TRBV7-3 with TRBJ1-6; 9 bases align to TRBD1. The CDR3 runs to 14 residues. In germline, CDR1 is SGHTA, CDR2 FQGTGA. Trimming took 5 bases from V and 8 from J; bases not matched to a gene: 4.

Only a few counts were recorded for this clone. This rearrangement joins TRBV4-3 to TRBJ2-7; TRBD2 agrees at 7 bases. V was clipped by 3 bases and J by 1 base; unmatched bases: 15. This CDR3 has 18 residues. Germline V gene lookup returns CDR1 LGHNA and CDR2 YSLEER. CDR3 amino acids: CASSQSPGGTGLSYEQYF. DNA for the CDR3: TGCGCCAGCAGCCAGTCACCGGGAGGTACAGGTTTATCCTACGAGCAGTACTTC.

The chain joins TRBV2 to TRBJ2-5; weak D call: TRBD1 (6 bases). In germline, CDR1 is SNHLY, CDR2 FYNNEI. V was pared by 3 bases and J by 2 bases, with 13 bases between. This CDR3 contains 15 residues. CDR3 residues: CASSDRGGSQETQYF. CDR3 sequence (DNA): TGTGCCAGCAGTGACAGGGGTGGCTCTCAAGAGACCCAGTACTTC.

V gene TRBV7-2 combines with J gene TRBJ2-7; TRBD2 might be the D (6 bases). CDR1 and CDR2 from the germline V gene are SGHTA and FQGNSA. The CDR3 covers 15 residues. V dropped 5 bases and J dropped 0 bases, with 14 bases sitting between them. The CDR3 region is CASSNAGTGSYEQYF. CDR3 nucleotide sequence: TGTGCCAGCAGCAACGCCGGGACTGGCTCCTACGAGCAGTACTTC. The full variable domain, its missing parts supplied by reference TRBV7-2 and TRBJ2-7, is GAGVSQSPSNKVTEKGKDVELRCDPISGHTALYWYRQSLGQGLEFLIYFQGNSAPDKSGLPSDRFSAERTGGSVSTLTIQRTQQEDSAVYLCASSNAGTGSYEQYFGPGTRLTVT.

This clone has a handful of counts. The CDR3 is CASSVDMYGETQYF. In DNA form, the CDR3 reads TGTGCCAGCAGCGTAGATATGTATGGAGAGACCCAGTACTTC. V is TRBV9 and J is TRBJ2-5; the D is unclear. The CDR3 spans 14 residues. V was clipped by 0 bases and J by 4 bases, with 10 bases between them. CDR1 is SGDLS and CDR2 is YYNGEE in the germline V gene.

A few counts support this clone. The chain combines TRBV28 with TRBJ2-7; 9 nucleotides match TRBD2. Germline V gene data show CDR1 as MDHEN and CDR2 as SYDVKM. CDR3 length: 15 amino acids. The V gene end was trimmed by 6 bases and the J gene end by 6 bases; junction bases not matched to a gene: 12. The CDR3 nucleotides are TGTGCCAGCAGAACCTCTGCGGGGGGGGCGTCCGAGCAGTACTTC. This gives the protein CASRTSAGGASEQYF.

The gene calls are TRBV7-6 and TRBJ1-2; TRBD1 matches 10 bases. CDR1 and CDR2 from the germline V gene are SGHVS and FNYEAQ. The CDR3 consists of 15 residues. V shed 3 bases and J 6 bases; nucleotides not matched to a gene: 7. CDR3 sequence reads: CASSLGQGMQNGYTF. Written as DNA, the CDR3 is TGTGCCAGCAGCTTGGGACAGGGGATGCAAAATGGCTACACCTTC.

This clone was counted only a few times. The chain employs TRBV13 and TRBJ2-2; 10 nucleotides line up with TRBD1. This CDR3 region has 16 residues. Looked up from germline, CDR1 is PRHDT and CDR2 is FYEKMQ (reference sequence). Germline trimming cut 5 bases from V and 3 bases from J; bases unmatched to any gene: 6. The CDR3, as DNA: TGTGCCAGCAGCATGGGACAGGGGCTCCACACCGGGGAGCTGTTTTTT. This sequence encodes CASSMGQGLHTGELFF.

This chain connects TRBV9 to TRBJ1-3; a weak D match, TRBD1 (5 bases). Germline V lookup: CDR1 SGDLS, CDR2 YYNGEE. This CDR3 contains 17 residues. Trimming left V 3 bases short and J 0 bases short, with 16 bases between. CDR3 amino acids: CASSASGRPSSGNTIYF. The DNA for the CDR3 is TGTGCCAGCAGCGCCTCGGGACGGCCCAGCTCTGGAAACACCATATATTTT.

V usage is TRBV7-2 and J usage is TRBJ2-5; 7 nucleotides line up with TRBD2. The J call may be incorrect, as the DNA end agrees better with TRBJ2-7. From germline, CDR1 is SGHTA and CDR2 FQGNSA. The CDR3 is 14 residues long. In DNA form, the CDR3 reads TGTGCCAGCAGCAGAGAAAGCGGGGAGGCCGAGCAGTACTTC. Its translation: CASSRESGEAEQYF.

DNA of the CDR3: TGTGCCAGTACCGATGACTCCTATGGCTACACCTTC. Translating gives CASTDDSYGYTF. The chain combines TRBV19 with TRBJ1-2; D is ambiguous. This CDR3 has 12 residues. V was cut by 7 bases and J by 4 bases, with 10 bases left in between. Germline-derived CDR1 and CDR2 are LNHDA and SQIVND (reference sequence).